The rows below give T cell receptor beta chains drawn from one sample of a study of T cells in Graves' hyperthyroidism and ophthalmopathy. TCRdb used MiXCR to reprocess the multiplex PCR reads, holding one entry per CDR3 protein. Among hundreds of thousands of distinct CDR3 sequences, around 45% were seen once, and the ten largest hold just over 8%. Sequenced material: peripheral blood or thyroid tissue (not recorded which). These receptors were obtained from a woman between 18 and 30 years old with Graves' hyperthyroidism. The CDR3 runs from the conserved cysteine through the conserved F or W. Fields, in order: D gene, CDR3 length, V gene, J gene, clone size, CDR3 DNA, CDR3 protein. The D gene is left open where the match is weak. The size field is filled for only some rows; it gives once, few, many or a size class.

>TRBD1|13|TRBV20-1|TRBJ2-7|few
TGCAGTGCCTACTACCCAGGGGGATACGAGCAGTACTTC
CSAYYPGGYEQYF
>.|16|TRBV20-1|TRBJ2-7|.
TGCAGTGCTAGAGGGGGCCCTAGCACATACTCCTACGAGCAGTACTTC
CSARGGPSTYSYEQYF
>.|15|TRBV7-9|TRBJ1-2|few
TGTGCCAGCAGCCAAGGGGGGCGGCAAACCTATGGCTACACCTTC
CASSQGGRQTYGYTF
>TRBD1|14|TRBV9|TRBJ1-5|.
TGTGCCAGCTCACGGACAGGGGTGGGTCAGCCCCAGCATTTT
CASSRTGVGQPQHF
>.|16|TRBV24-1|TRBJ1-1|.
TGTGCCACCAGTGATAGTAGGGGGTCACCGAACACTGAAGCTTTCTTT
CATSDSRGSPNTEAFF
>.|18|TRBV5-4|TRBJ1-2|.
TGTGCCAGCAGCTTGAAACTGGGGGGACGGTGGACCAACTATGGCTACACCTTC
CASSLKLGGRWTNYGYTF
>.|16|TRBV7-2|TRBJ1-5|few
TGTGCCAGCAGCTTAGCGGTTAGGGGCAGGGATCAGCCCCAGCATTTT
CASSLAVRGRDQPQHF
>TRBD1|14|TRBV14|TRBJ2-7|few
TGTGCCAGCACTCTGGGACAGGGCTCCTACGAGCAGTACTTC
CASTLGQGSYEQYF
>.|12|TRBV2|TRBJ1-5|.
TGTGCCAGCAGAGACTACGACATACCCCAGCATTTT
CASRDYDIPQHF
>.|13|TRBV7-9|TRBJ1-2|few
TGTGCCAGCAGCTCTAAGACCCTCTATGGCTACACCTTC
CASSSKTLYGYTF
>.|13|TRBV2|TRBJ2-7|.
TGTGCCAGCAATGGAGGGGCGACCTACGAGCAGTACTTC
CASNGGATYEQYF
>TRBD1|13|TRBV25-1|TRBJ1-6|.
TGTGCCAACCCGGGACAGAAGAATTCACCCCTCCACTTT
CANPGQKNSPLHF
>.|14|TRBV9|TRBJ2-7|few
TGTGCCAGCAGCGGGAGACAGGACGCCTACGAGCAGTACTTC
CASSGRQDAYEQYF
>.|15|TRBV10-3|TRBJ1-5|.
TGTGCCATCAGTGAGTCCGACAGTAGCAATCAGCCCCAGCATTTT
CAISESDSSNQPQHF
>.|12|TRBV12-3/TRBV12-4|TRBJ1-2|few
TGTGCCAGCAGCACAGGGTGGGGTGGCTACACCTTC
CASSTGWGGYTF
>TRBD1|13|TRBV29-1|TRBJ1-5|once
TGCAGCGCAGGGGGACAGGGCGGTCAGCCCCAGCATTTT
CSAGGQGGQPQHF
>.|13|TRBV20-1|TRBJ1-6|.
TGCAGTGCTAGTCCCATAGGGAATTCACCCCTCCACTTT
CSASPIGNSPLHF